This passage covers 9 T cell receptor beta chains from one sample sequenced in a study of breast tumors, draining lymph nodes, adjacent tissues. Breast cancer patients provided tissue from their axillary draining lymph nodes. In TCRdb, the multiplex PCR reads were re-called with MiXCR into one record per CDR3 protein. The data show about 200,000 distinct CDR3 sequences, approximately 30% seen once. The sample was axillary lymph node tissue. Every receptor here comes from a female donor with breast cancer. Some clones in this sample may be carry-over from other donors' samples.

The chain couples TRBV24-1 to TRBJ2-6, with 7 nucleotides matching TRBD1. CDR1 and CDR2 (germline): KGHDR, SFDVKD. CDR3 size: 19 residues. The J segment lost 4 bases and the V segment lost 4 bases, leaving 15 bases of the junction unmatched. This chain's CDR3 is CATSDPTGTASRGANVLTF. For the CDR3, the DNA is TGTGCCACCAGTGACCCGACAGGGACCGCCTCGAGGGGGGCCAACGTCCTGACTTTC.

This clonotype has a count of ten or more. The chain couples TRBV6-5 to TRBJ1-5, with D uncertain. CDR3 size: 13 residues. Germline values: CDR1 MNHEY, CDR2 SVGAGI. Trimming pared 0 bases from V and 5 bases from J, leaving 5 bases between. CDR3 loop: CASSYSLYQPQHF. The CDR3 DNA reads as TGTGCCAGCAGTTACTCCCTATATCAGCCCCAGCATTTT.

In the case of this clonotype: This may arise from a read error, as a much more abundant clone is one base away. The CDR3, as DNA: TGCAGTGCTTGGAGGGACAGGGGCTACGCGCAGTACTTC. This translates into CSAWRDRGYAQYF. The chain recombines TRBV20-1 with TRBJ2-7, with 10 bases fitting TRBD1. The CDR3 has 13 residues. Per germline, CDR1 DFQATT and CDR2 SNEGSKA (reference sequence).

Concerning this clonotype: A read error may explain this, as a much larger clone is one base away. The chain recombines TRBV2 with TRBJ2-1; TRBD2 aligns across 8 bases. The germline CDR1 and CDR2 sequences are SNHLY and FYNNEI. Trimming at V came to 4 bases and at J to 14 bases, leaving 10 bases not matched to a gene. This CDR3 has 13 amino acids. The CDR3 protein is CASSGAGGTWEFF. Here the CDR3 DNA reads TGTGCCAGCAGTGGCGCGGGGGGTACGTGGGAGTTCTTC.

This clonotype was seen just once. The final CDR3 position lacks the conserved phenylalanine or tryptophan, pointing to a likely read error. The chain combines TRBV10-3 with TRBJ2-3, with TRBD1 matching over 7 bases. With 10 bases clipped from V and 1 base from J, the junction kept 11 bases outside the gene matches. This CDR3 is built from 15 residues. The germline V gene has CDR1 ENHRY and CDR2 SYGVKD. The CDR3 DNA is TGTGCCAGCAGCCCGACAGGGACGGGCACAGATACGCAGTATCTT. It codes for CASSPTGTGTDTQYL.

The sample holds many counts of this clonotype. This chain's CDR3 is CASRTGLETQYF. The CDR3 nucleotides read TGCGCCAGCAGGACGGGGTTAGAGACCCAGTACTTC. The genes are TRBV10-2 and TRBJ2-5, with D possibly TRBD2 on 5 matching bases. V shed 6 bases and J shed 4 bases, with 9 bases lying between them. This CDR3 spans 12 amino acids. From germline, CDR1 is WSHSY and CDR2 SAAADI.

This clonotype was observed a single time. The DNA for the CDR3 is TGTGCCAGCAGTTTAGACGGAAACATTCAGTACTTC. As protein: CASSLDGNIQYF. The gene calls are TRBV12-3 or TRBV12-4 and TRBJ2-4; D remains unclear. The CDR3 sequence is 12 residues long. Trimming took off 1 base at V and 6 bases at J, with 4 bases between the two ends.

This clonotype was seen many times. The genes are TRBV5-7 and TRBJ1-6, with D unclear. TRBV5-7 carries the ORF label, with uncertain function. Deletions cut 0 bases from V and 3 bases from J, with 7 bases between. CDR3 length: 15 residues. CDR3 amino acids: CASSLATFYNSPLHF. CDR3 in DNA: TGTGCCAGCAGCTTGGCGACATTCTATAATTCACCCCTCCACTTT.

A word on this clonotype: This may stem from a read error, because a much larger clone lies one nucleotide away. CDR3 DNA sequence: TGTGCCAGCAGCCCTCAACTAGCGGGAGTTTCCTACGAGCAGTACTTC. Amino acids: CASSPQLAGVSYEQYF. The chain carries TRBV5-4 and TRBJ2-7; 11 positions agree with TRBD2. CDR1 SGHNT and CDR2 YYREEE come from the germline V gene (reference sequence). V trimming: 4 bases; J trimming: 1 base; junction bases outside the gene matches: 7. This CDR3 has 16 residues.